This TCR beta chain was retrieved from a study of CD8+ T cells in alopecia areata. This clone was seen more than once but under ten times. The J segment lost 5 bases and the V segment lost 6 bases, leaving 9 bases of the junction unmatched. Germline CDR1 reads SQVTM; CDR2 reads ANQGSEA. The CDR3 has 14 amino acids. Extraction and reverse transcription of RNA yielded cDNA as the sequencing template. Only in-frame clones appear in the TCRdb table, and some are missing; sequencing was by immunoSEQ multiplex PCR. The table has about 150,000 clones, 40% to 50% seen once. Sample: CD4+ T cells sorted from blood. The TCR comes from a human donor with alopecia areata. The chain employs TRBV29-1 and TRBJ2-5; TRBD2 agrees at 10 bases. CDR3 residues: CSVGTSVSWETQYF. The CDR3 region has the DNA TGCAGCGTAGGGACTAGCGTATCGTGGGAGACCCAGTACTTC.